These 20 T cell receptor beta chains share one sample of origin, sequenced in a study of identical twins. Each CDR3 protein is one row after TCRdb ran MiXCR on the 5' RACE reads. Of some 500,000 distinct CDR3 sequences listed, 13% to 15% are singletons. These records were also assigned to another study, of yellow fever vaccine responses in identical twins.

Source material: CD4+ T cells sorted from blood. These receptors came from a woman aged 18 to 35 in good health.

This clonotype was counted between two and nine times. The chain is built from TRBV6-1 and TRBJ2-7; the match to TRBD1 covers 10 bases. V shed 6 bases and J 5 bases; nucleotides not matched to a gene: 10. The CDR3 contains 15 residues. The V gene's germline CDR1 is MNHNS and CDR2 SASEGT. The CDR3 DNA sequence: TGTGCCAGCAGCCCTGGTGGGACAGGGGCCAACGAGCAGTACTTC. This sequence encodes CASSPGGTGANEQYF.

This clonotype appeared many times. CDR3 in amino acids: CASSTGQGNSPLHF. CDR3 bases: TGTGCCAGCAGTACGGGACAGGGGAATTCACCCCTCCACTTT. The chain employs TRBV12-3 or TRBV12-4 and TRBJ1-6; 10 bases agree with TRBD1. V shed 5 bases, J shed 7 bases, and the junction held 2 bases outside the gene matches. This CDR3 region has 14 residues.

This clonotype occurred a few times. The chain uses TRBV29-1 and TRBJ2-3; 10 bases agree with TRBD1. The CDR3 totals 14 residues. V trimming: 7 bases; J trimming: 3 bases; junction bases outside the gene matches: 7. Germline loops: CDR1 SQVTM, CDR2 ANQGSEA. CDR3 sequence reads: CSARDRGGTDTQYF. In nucleotides, the CDR3 is TGCAGCGCACGGGACAGGGGAGGGACAGATACGCAGTATTTT.

This clonotype came up a few times. The chain employs TRBV29-1 and TRBJ1-1, with D hard to call. Trimming cost V 4 bases and J 5 bases, with 17 bases left between them. CDR1 and CDR2 (germline): SQVTM, ANQGSEA. CDR3 length: 14 residues. In DNA form, the CDR3 reads TGCAGCGTTGCTTCCACGTCCTCGGGTACTGAAGCTTTCTTT. Translated: CSVASTSSGTEAFF.

This clonotype was found a few times. The chain has TRBV24-1 and TRBJ2-7; 12 bases line up with TRBD2. CDR1 is KGHDR and CDR2 is SFDVKD in the germline V gene. This CDR3 has 15 residues. V lost 3 bases, J lost 6 bases, and 5 bases stayed unmatched. The CDR3: CATSDTSGRPFEQYF. Written as DNA, the CDR3 is TGTGCCACCAGTGATACTAGCGGGAGGCCCTTCGAGCAGTACTTC.

This clonotype has a single count. The V gene is TRBV12-5, the J gene TRBJ2-5; 7 nucleotides line up with TRBD1. Germline CDR1 reads LGHNT; CDR2 reads FRNRAP. J was trimmed by 5 bases and V by 2 bases; bases with no gene match: 2. The CDR3 extends over 13 amino acids. The CDR3 nucleotides are TGTGCTAGTGGTTTGTCCAGGGGGGAGACCCAGTACTTC. This sequence encodes CASGLSRGETQYF.

This clonotype was detected many times. The chain is built from TRBV7-2 and TRBJ2-1; 9 positions agree with TRBD2. V shed 5 bases and J 9 bases; nucleotides not matched to a gene: 5. Germline CDR1 reads SGHTA; CDR2 reads FQGNSA. The CDR3 has 13 amino acids. CDR3: CASSAILAGEQFF. In DNA, the CDR3 is TGTGCCAGCAGCGCGATACTAGCGGGTGAGCAGTTCTTC.

At least ten counts were recorded for this clonotype. V gene TRBV10-3 combines with J gene TRBJ2-1; 13 bases fit TRBD2. Germline V lookup: CDR1 ENHRY, CDR2 SYGVKD. CDR3 length: 16 residues. V dropped 3 bases and J dropped 7; count of bases not matched to a gene: 6. CDR3 nucleotide sequence: TGTGCCATCAGTGACCCCGGGACTAGCGGGGAAAATGAGCAGTTCTTC. This translates into CAISDPGTSGENEQFF.

The chain recombines TRBV2 with TRBJ2-7; D not resolved. Germline CDR1 reads SNHLY; CDR2 reads FYNNEI. Between the trimmed V and J ends, which lost 0 bases and 3 bases, there was a span of 6 bases. The CDR3 totals 13 residues. This chain's CDR3 is CASSEATRYEQYF. The CDR3 DNA sequence: TGTGCCAGCAGTGAAGCGACACGCTACGAGCAGTACTTC.

This clonotype has only a few counts. The rearrangement links TRBV25-1 to TRBJ2-2; D uncertain. The CDR3 spans 14 residues. V was trimmed by 3 bases and J by 2 bases, leaving 7 bases between them. Germline CDR1 MGHDK, CDR2 SYGVNS. CDR3 sequence (DNA): TGTGCCAGCAGTGACGTCAGCAACACCGGGGAGCTGTTTTTT. Amino acids: CASSDVSNTGELFF.

The chain is built from TRBV6-1 and TRBJ1-5; D is possibly TRBD1 (5 bases). This CDR3 contains 13 residues. Trimming stripped 6 bases from V and 7 bases from J, with 13 bases between. Germline loops: CDR1 MNHNS, CDR2 SASEGT. CDR3 bases: TGTGCCAGCAGGCCAGGGTTAGAACAGCCCCAGCATTTT. It translates to CASRPGLEQPQHF.

The CDR3 nucleotides are TGTGCCAGCAGTTACTCGATCGTCGGGACAGGGAGCGAGACCCAGTACTTC. Residues: CASSYSIVGTGSETQYF. The chain has TRBV6-5 and TRBJ2-5, with 9 bases fitting TRBD1. This CDR3 spans 17 amino acids. The V gene end was trimmed by 0 bases and the J gene end by 5 bases; junction bases not matched to a gene: 10. Germline lookup yields CDR1 MNHEY and CDR2 SVGAGI.

This rearrangement joins TRBV4-2 to TRBJ1-1, with 8 bases aligning to TRBD1. Germline V gene lookup returns CDR1 LGHNA and CDR2 YNFKEQ. V lost 4 bases, J lost 0 bases, and 4 bases stayed unmatched. The CDR3 is 15 amino acids. The CDR3 region has the DNA TGTGCCAGCAGCCGTCCGGGACAGGTGAACACTGAAGCTTTCTTT. Its translation: CASSRPGQVNTEAFF.

In this sample, this clonotype turned up many times. The genes are TRBV12-3 or TRBV12-4 and TRBJ2-1; possible D gene TRBD2, 7 bases. Trimming left V 2 bases short and J 8 bases short, with 19 bases between. This CDR3 region has 16 residues. The CDR3 sequence is CASSLSLGGAIDEQFF. The CDR3 nucleotides are TGTGCCAGCAGTTTAAGCCTAGGGGGGGCGATCGATGAGCAGTTCTTC.

This sequence joins TRBV28 and TRBJ1-1; D is ambiguous. This CDR3 is built from 12 residues. V lost 5 bases and J 4 bases, leaving 8 bases between the germline ends. CDR1 and CDR2 (germline): MDHEN, SYDVKM. The CDR3 DNA is TGTGCCAGCAGTCCCGCTTTCACTGAAGCTTTCTTT. Translated: CASSPAFTEAFF.

This clonotype has a handful of counts. The V call is TRBV12-3 or TRBV12-4, the J call TRBJ2-2, with 9 bases lining up with TRBD2. Trimming cost V 7 bases and J 6 bases; bases outside gene matches: 18. The CDR3 runs 18 residues. The CDR3 reads CASNRRGGSGNRSGELFF. CDR3 DNA: TGTGCCAGCAACAGGCGGGGGGGTAGCGGGAATCGTTCCGGGGAGCTGTTTTTT.

This chain links TRBV5-5 with TRBJ2-7; 7 nucleotides line up with TRBD1. Germline loops: CDR1 SGHKS, CDR2 YYEKEE (reference sequence). The CDR3 totals 15 residues. V lost 2 bases to trimming and J lost 3 bases; unmatched junction nucleotides: 8. The CDR3 spells CASSFGTDLNYEQYF. In DNA, the CDR3 is TGTGCCAGCAGCTTCGGGACAGACCTTAACTACGAGCAGTACTTC.

This clonotype came up many times. This sequence joins TRBV5-1 and TRBJ2-1; 8 bases map to TRBD2. Germline CDR1 is SGHRS and CDR2 is YFSETQ. CDR3 size: 13 residues. The V gene end was trimmed by 4 bases and the J gene end by 6 bases; junction bases not matched to a gene: 3. The CDR3 bases are TGCGCCAGCAGCGGGACTAGGTCCAATGAGCAGTTCTTC. It specifies CASSGTRSNEQFF.

Only a few counts were recorded for this clonotype. The V call is TRBV9, the J call TRBJ2-1; D is possibly TRBD2 (5 bases). The germline V and J ends were trimmed by 4 bases and 6 bases, with 11 bases remaining between them. Germline loops: CDR1 SGDLS, CDR2 YYNGEE. The CDR3 runs 13 residues. The CDR3 nucleotides are TGTGCCAGCAGCCCCGCGAGGGCCAATGAGCAGTTCTTC. Translated: CASSPARANEQFF.

The chain employs TRBV6-2 or TRBV6-3 and TRBJ2-3, with D maybe TRBD1 (6 bases). Germline V CDR1 and CDR2: MNHEY, SVGEGT. The CDR3 has 16 amino acids. Deletions cut 2 bases from V and 3 bases from J, with 15 bases between. The DNA of the CDR3 is TGTGCCAGCAGTTACCCCACAGGGCTGGGGACAGATACGCAGTATTTT. Amino acids: CASSYPTGLGTDTQYF.